This T cell receptor (beta chain) was recorded in a study of immune evolution from preneoplasia to lung adenocarcinoma. This CDR3 has 15 amino acids. V was pared by 4 bases and J by 3 bases, with 15 bases between. The germline CDR1 and CDR2 sequences are SGHAT and FQNNGV. This table comes from immunoSEQ multiplex PCR, and its TCRdb copy is limited to in-frame clones, with some not included. The sample yields some 9,200 clones, 75% to 80% seen once. The chain recombines TRBV11-2 with TRBJ1-2; maybe TRBD1 (5 bases). This TCR was sampled from an older person with lung adenocarcinoma. Sequencing was performed on FFPE lung adenocarcinoma in situ tissue. The chain's CDR3 is CASSSKVGGDYGYTF. In DNA form, the CDR3 reads TGTGCCAGCAGCTCCAAGGTGGGGGGGGACTATGGCTACACCTTC.